This T cell receptor beta chain was observed in a study of STAT3 mutations in large granular lymphocyte leukemia. As for the study in general: Roughly half the longitudinally sequenced T-LGLL patients had canonical STAT3 mutations. Findings and caveats of the study: TCR clonotype switching after therapy occurred in about 35% of the 18 patients. At least one immunodominant TCR beta clonotype appeared in every T-cell large granular lymphocyte leukemia patient.

TCRbeta libraries averaged around 38,000 productive templates per sample. Profiled with immunoSEQ multiplex PCR; TCRdb holds only in-frame clones, not every one. The repertoire holds about 42,000 clones, with about 81% as singletons. There are 17 residues in the CDR3. Trimming left V 5 bases short and J 6 bases short, with 20 bases between. CDR1 and CDR2 (germline): SNHLY, FYNNEI. Note on this clone: Its antigen is unidentified.

The rearrangement uses TRBV2 and TRBJ1-6; a possible D gene is TRBD1 (6 bases). Sequencing was done on a sample of PBMCs. The sequence derives from a human donor with T large granular lymphocyte leukemia. Some clones in this sample may be carry-over from other donors' samples. The CDR3 coding sequence is TGTGCCAGCAGTAGGAACTCAGGGGCCGCGGCTAATTCACCCCTCCACTTT. As protein: CASSRNSGAAANSPLHF. Full variable domain (rest looked up from reference TRBV2 and TRBJ1-6): EPEVTQTPSHQVTQMGQEVILRCVPISNHLYFYWYRQILGQKVEFLVSFYNNEISEKSEIFDDQFSVERPDGSNFTLKIRSTKLEDSAMYFCASSRNSGAAANSPLHFGNGTRLTVT.